Below, 13 T cell receptor beta chains from the same sample are listed, as sequenced in a study of blood T cells in healthy people across ages. Combining a sample-barcoded 5' primer with a J-beta primer mix, a second PCR ran for roughly 7 to 12 cycles. TCRdb reprocessed the 5' RACE reads via MiXCR and lists one record per CDR3 protein. The sample yields 1.5 million to 2 million distinct CDR3 sequences, roughly a third seen once. Specimen: blood. The receptors were sampled from a woman in her twenties or thirties in good health.

This clonotype was detected many times. V and J are TRBV4-1 and TRBJ1-2; TRBD1 aligns across 9 bases. The trim removed 3 bases at V and 2 bases at J, leaving 4 bases unmatched. Germline lookup yields CDR1 MGHRA and CDR2 YSYEKL. CDR3 length: 15 residues. Written as DNA, the CDR3 is TGCGCCAGCAGCCAGCCCACAGGGGGCAACTATGGCTACACCTTC. Amino acids: CASSQPTGGNYGYTF.

The rearrangement uses TRBV20-1 and TRBJ2-7, with D unresolved. CDR3 length equals 14 residues. Trimming removed 0 bases at V and 3 bases at J, with 12 bases between. In germline, CDR1 is DFQATT, CDR2 SNEGSKA (reference sequence). For the CDR3, the DNA is TGCAGTGCTAGAGATCGGGCCGGCAACTACGAGCAGTACTTC. It is translated as CSARDRAGNYEQYF.

The chain uses TRBV12-3 or TRBV12-4 and TRBJ2-3; possibly TRBD2 for D (6 bases). This CDR3 region has 17 residues. Trimming shortened V by 3 bases and J by 0 bases, and 16 bases separated the two germline ends. CDR3 in amino acids: CASSLTPIAASTDTQYF. CDR3 nucleotides: TGTGCCAGCAGTTTGACCCCCATAGCGGCTAGCACAGATACGCAGTATTTT.

There are a few counts of this clonotype. This CDR3 reads CASSLNVAGLGDTQYF. In DNA form, the CDR3 reads TGTGCCAGCAGCTTAAATGTAGCGGGGTTGGGAGATACGCAGTATTTT. The chain is built from TRBV7-3 and TRBJ2-3, with 8 bases that match TRBD2. Per the germline V gene, CDR1 is SGHTA and CDR2 is FQGTGA. There are 16 residues in the CDR3. J lost 5 bases, V lost 1 base, and 8 bases had no gene match.

J is TRBJ2-7 and V is TRBV4-1, with D hard to call. Germline CDR1 MGHRA, CDR2 YSYEKL. Trimming took off 6 bases at V and 0 bases at J, with 15 bases between the two ends. The CDR3 consists of 15 residues. The CDR3 protein is CASRRDLADSYEQYF. CDR3 DNA: TGCGCCAGCAGGCGTGATTTGGCCGACTCCTACGAGCAGTACTTC.

V is TRBV28 and J is TRBJ2-4; D gene uncertain. V gave up 2 bases and J gave up 3 bases, with 11 bases separating them. This CDR3 is built from 15 residues. Germline-derived CDR1 and CDR2 are MDHEN and SYDVKM. The CDR3: CASSLKSIGKNIQYF. The CDR3 DNA reads as TGTGCCAGCAGTTTAAAGAGTATAGGCAAAAACATTCAGTACTTC.

This clonotype has only a few counts. This sequence joins TRBV7-2 and TRBJ1-6, with D maybe TRBD1 (6 bases). The CDR3 is 15 amino acids. The V and J ends lost 5 bases and 10 bases respectively, with 18 bases between them. Germline V gene sequence: CDR1 SGHTA, CDR2 FQGNSA. CDR3 loop: CASSLEQGLGSPLHF. The CDR3 nucleotides read TGTGCCAGCAGCCTAGAGCAGGGGTTAGGATCACCCCTCCACTTT.

Only a few counts were recorded for this clonotype. The rearrangement joins TRBV24-1 to TRBJ2-3; D is possibly TRBD2 (5 bases). The V end lost 3 bases, the J end lost 2 bases, and 8 bases lay between the germline ends. The CDR3 loop spans 14 amino acids. The germline V gene encodes CDR1 KGHDR and CDR2 SFDVKD. The CDR3 nucleotides read TGTGCCACCAGTGATAGCGGCGCCACAGATACGCAGTATTTT. This codes for CATSDSGATDTQYF.

J is TRBJ2-3 and V is TRBV7-8; TRBD1 agrees at 7 bases. From germline, CDR1 is SGHVS and CDR2 FQNEAQ. The V and J ends lost 1 base and 5 bases, in that order; junction bases with no gene match: 12. The CDR3 totals 17 residues. The chain's CDR3 is CASSLGRQGYVEDTQYF. CDR3 bases: TGTGCCAGCAGCTTAGGGAGACAGGGTTACGTAGAAGATACGCAGTATTTT.

This clonotype was detected many times. V is TRBV28 and J is TRBJ1-4; D is ambiguous. The V gene lost 4 bases and the J gene lost 8 bases, with 5 bases spanning the gap. The length of the CDR3 is 11 residues. Germline V lookup: CDR1 MDHEN, CDR2 SYDVKM. The chain's CDR3 is CASSSREKLFF. The CDR3 DNA is TGTGCCAGCAGTTCGAGAGAAAAACTGTTTTTT.

This clonotype was observed a few times. V is TRBV24-1 and J is TRBJ2-3; 11 bases fit TRBD1. This CDR3 is built from 13 residues. The germline CDR1 and CDR2 sequences are KGHDR and SFDVKD. Losses at the gene ends were 10 bases for V and 3 bases for J; bases not matched to a gene: 2. In DNA form, the CDR3 reads TGTGCCACGGACAGGGGGCCGACAGATACGCAGTATTTT. This gives the protein CATDRGPTDTQYF.

On this clonotype: Germline and junction disagree at one end, which may indicate a read error. This rearrangement joins TRBV12-3 or TRBV12-4 to TRBJ2-7; 9 bases map to TRBD2. This CDR3 is 15 amino acids long. As DNA, the CDR3 is TGTGCCAGCAGTTTTTCGACTAGCGGTGTCTACGGGCAGTACTTC. Translated: CASSFSTSGVYGQYF.

A few counts support this clonotype. V and J are TRBV4-2 and TRBJ2-2, with 9 bases fitting TRBD2. Losses at the gene ends were 4 bases for V and 1 base for J; bases not matched to a gene: 4. The CDR3 sequence is 16 residues long. The germline V gene has CDR1 LGHNA and CDR2 YNFKEQ. The CDR3 DNA reads as TGTGCCAGCAGCCCCTTACTAGCGGGGAACACCGGGGAGCTGTTTTTT. It yields the protein CASSPLLAGNTGELFF.